A selection of T cell receptor beta chains follows, all from one sample in a study of blood T cells in healthy people across ages. TCRdb processed the 5' RACE reads anew with MiXCR; each CDR3 protein has one entry. The sample has around 990,000 distinct CDR3 sequences, under 30% seen once; the top ten hold about 0.69%. These data were also filed under a second study, of T cells of mothers and their children.

Sequencing used blood. The receptors stem from a girl between 2 and 10 years old in good health. Both conserved end residues are part of each CDR3. The order of the fields is CDR3 protein, CDR3 DNA, D gene, J gene, V gene, clone size. The D gene is left open where the match is weak. Expanded clones are given a class, and other clones once, few, many or no size at all.

CDR3 protein: CASSLTSGISYEQYF
CDR3 DNA: TGTGCCAGCAGCTTGACTAGCGGGATCTCCTACGAGCAGTACTTC
D gene: TRBD2
J gene: TRBJ2-7
V gene: TRBV7-9
clone size: NA

CDR3 protein: CASDDRQGTSTDTQYF
CDR3 DNA: TGTGCCAGCGACGACCGACAGGGGACGAGCACAGATACGCAGTATTTT
D gene: TRBD1
J gene: TRBJ2-3
V gene: TRBV19
clone size: NA

CDR3 protein: CASSPMSGVTDTQYF
CDR3 DNA: TGTGCCAGCAGCCCCATGTCCGGGGTCACAGATACGCAGTATTTT
D gene: NA
J gene: TRBJ2-3
V gene: TRBV7-9
clone size: NA

CDR3 protein: CASSLDSLILTDTQYF
CDR3 DNA: TGCGCCAGCAGCTTGGACAGCCTCATCCTCACAGATACGCAGTATTTT
D gene: NA
J gene: TRBJ2-3
V gene: TRBV5-1
clone size: NA

CDR3 protein: CASSPSTGSSYEQYF
CDR3 DNA: TGTGCCAGCAGCCCCTCGACAGGGAGCTCCTACGAGCAGTACTTC
D gene: TRBD1
J gene: TRBJ2-7
V gene: TRBV3-1
clone size: few

CDR3 protein: CASSLGGGFNTEAFF
CDR3 DNA: TGTGCCAGCAGTTTAGGCGGAGGATTCAACACTGAAGCTTTCTTT
D gene: NA
J gene: TRBJ1-1
V gene: TRBV6-5
clone size: NA

CDR3 protein: CASALLSGPYEQYF
CDR3 DNA: TGTGCCAGCGCCCTTTTATCGGGCCCCTACGAGCAGTACTTC
D gene: NA
J gene: TRBJ2-7
V gene: TRBV7-3
clone size: NA

CDR3 protein: CASSMTHRAGGTIYF
CDR3 DNA: TGTGCCAGCAGTATGACCCACAGGGCCGGAGGCACCATATATTTT
D gene: NA
J gene: TRBJ1-3
V gene: TRBV28
clone size: NA

CDR3 protein: CASSLAQGRVIEAFF
CDR3 DNA: TGTGCCAGCAGCTTAGCACAGGGCAGGGTAATTGAAGCTTTCTTT
D gene: NA
J gene: TRBJ1-1
V gene: TRBV7-9
clone size: NA

CDR3 protein: CASRWSGSGEQFF
CDR3 DNA: TGTGCCAGCAGATGGAGCGGGAGTGGCGAGCAGTTCTTC
D gene: TRBD2
J gene: TRBJ2-1
V gene: TRBV9
clone size: few

CDR3 protein: CSVEGQGAFF
CDR3 DNA: TGCAGCGTGGAGGGGCAGGGAGCTTTCTTT
D gene: NA
J gene: TRBJ1-1
V gene: TRBV29-1
clone size: NA

CDR3 protein: CASSVPSQGRETQYF
CDR3 DNA: TGTGCCAGCAGTGTACCCTCCCAGGGCCGGGAGACCCAGTACTTC
D gene: NA
J gene: TRBJ2-5
V gene: TRBV5-6
clone size: few

CDR3 protein: CASSDQLGQEYGYTF
CDR3 DNA: TGCGCCAGCAGTGACCAATTGGGACAGGAGTATGGCTACACCTTC
D gene: TRBD1
J gene: TRBJ1-2
V gene: TRBV5-1
clone size: NA

CDR3 protein: CATSEINLYEQYF
CDR3 DNA: TGTGCCACCAGCGAGATCAACCTCTACGAGCAGTACTTC
D gene: NA
J gene: TRBJ2-7
V gene: TRBV15
clone size: few

CDR3 protein: CASSLEDREADTQYF
CDR3 DNA: TGTGCCAGCAGTTTAGAGGACAGGGAGGCAGATACGCAGTATTTT
D gene: TRBD1
J gene: TRBJ2-3
V gene: TRBV28
clone size: NA

CDR3 protein: CASSRYRDRDEKLFF
CDR3 DNA: TGTGCCAGCAGCAGATACCGGGACAGGGATGAAAAACTGTTTTTT
D gene: TRBD1
J gene: TRBJ1-4
V gene: TRBV7-9
clone size: NA

CDR3 protein: CASTINHSYEQYF
CDR3 DNA: TGTGCCAGCACCATAAATCATTCCTACGAGCAGTACTTC
D gene: NA
J gene: TRBJ2-7
V gene: TRBV28
clone size: NA

CDR3 protein: CSAAWGTSGEQFF
CDR3 DNA: TGCAGTGCCGCCTGGGGCACTTCGGGTGAGCAGTTCTTC
D gene: NA
J gene: TRBJ2-1
V gene: TRBV20-1
clone size: NA

CDR3 protein: CAISLVSPSGRRANVLTF
CDR3 DNA: TGTGCCATCAGTTTAGTATCCCCCTCAGGGAGAAGGGCCAACGTCCTGACTTTC
D gene: NA
J gene: TRBJ2-6
V gene: TRBV10-3
clone size: once

CDR3 protein: CASRLSPGRNEKLFF
CDR3 DNA: TGTGCCAGCAGATTGTCCCCAGGCCGTAATGAAAAACTGTTTTTT
D gene: NA
J gene: TRBJ1-4
V gene: TRBV12-3/TRBV12-4
clone size: few

CDR3 protein: CASSVELAGVSDTQYF
CDR3 DNA: TGTGCCAGCAGCGTAGAACTAGCGGGAGTGTCAGATACGCAGTATTTT
D gene: TRBD2
J gene: TRBJ2-3
V gene: TRBV9
clone size: NA

CDR3 protein: CASGWLAGGANEQFF
CDR3 DNA: TGTGCCAGCGGATGGCTAGCGGGAGGGGCAAATGAGCAGTTCTTC
D gene: TRBD2
J gene: TRBJ2-1
V gene: TRBV27
clone size: NA

CDR3 protein: CASSPPSQETQYF
CDR3 DNA: TGTGCCAGCTCACCACCGAGCCAAGAGACCCAGTACTTC
D gene: NA
J gene: TRBJ2-5
V gene: TRBV18
clone size: many

CDR3 protein: CASSFIRDRGQETQYF
CDR3 DNA: TGTGCCAGCAGCTTTATCCGGGACAGGGGCCAAGAGACCCAGTACTTC
D gene: TRBD1
J gene: TRBJ2-5
V gene: TRBV7-9
clone size: few

CDR3 protein: CSARRKGDTQYF
CDR3 DNA: TGCAGTGCCAGGCGTAAGGGAGATACGCAGTATTTT
D gene: NA
J gene: TRBJ2-3
V gene: TRBV20-1
clone size: NA

CDR3 protein: CASSYGGEGGTEAFF
CDR3 DNA: TGTGCCAGCAGTTACGGTGGTGAGGGAGGGACTGAAGCTTTCTTT
D gene: NA
J gene: TRBJ1-1
V gene: TRBV6-5
clone size: NA

CDR3 protein: CASSQVGSKQFF
CDR3 DNA: TGTGCCAGTAGTCAGGTGGGATCGAAGCAGTTCTTC
D gene: NA
J gene: TRBJ2-1
V gene: TRBV19
clone size: NA

CDR3 protein: CASSFGTGVTGELFF
CDR3 DNA: TGTGCCAGCAGTTTTGGGACAGGTGTCACCGGGGAGCTGTTTTTT
D gene: TRBD1
J gene: TRBJ2-2
V gene: TRBV12-3/TRBV12-4
clone size: NA

CDR3 protein: CASSDGTQYF
CDR3 DNA: TGTGCCAGCAGCGATGGGACCCAGTACTTC
D gene: NA
J gene: TRBJ2-5
V gene: TRBV7-2
clone size: many